The 27 T cell receptor beta chains reported below all come from one sample, sequenced in a study of blood T cell repertoires in COVID-19. Libraries were prepared by immunoSEQ multiplex PCR; TCRdb keeps only in-frame clonotypes and omits some of them. The table includes 100,000 to 150,000 clones, over 60% detected once. The sequenced material came from peripheral blood. The receptors originated from a man aged 35 to 55 with active or convalescent COVID-19.

This chain connects TRBV19 to TRBJ1-5; TRBD1 aligns across 9 bases. V shed 5 bases and J 3 bases; nucleotides not matched to a gene: 8. The CDR3 has 16 residues. Germline V gene data show CDR1 as LNHDA and CDR2 as SQIVND (reference sequence). The CDR3 loop reads CASSLPGQGFNQPQHF. DNA of the CDR3: TGTGCCAGTAGTTTACCGGGACAGGGATTCAATCAGCCCCAGCATTTT.

The chain combines TRBV15 with TRBJ1-5; D unclear. V was cut by 5 bases and J by 0 bases, with 17 bases left in between. Germline V gene lookup returns CDR1 LNHNV and CDR2 YYDKDF (reference sequence). CDR3 length equals 17 residues. The CDR3 region is CATSDLGRRYSNQPQHF. As DNA, the CDR3 is TGTGCCACCAGCGACCTTGGGAGGAGATATAGCAATCAGCCCCAGCATTTT.

The chain carries TRBV27 and TRBJ1-5; TRBD1 matches at 10 bases. The germline CDR1 and CDR2 sequences are MNHEY and SMNVEV (reference sequence). The CDR3 consists of 15 residues. V was pared by 4 bases and J by 7 bases, with 7 bases of the junction left unmatched. CDR3 nucleotide sequence: TGTGCCAGCAGTTCCGGGACAGGGGTCTACCAGCCCCAGCATTTT. As protein: CASSSGTGVYQPQHF.

This clone was counted a few times. The chain is built from TRBV5-1 and TRBJ2-7; D is possibly TRBD2 (5 bases). Germline values: CDR1 SGHRS, CDR2 YFSETQ. The CDR3 sequence is 13 residues long. Trimming pared 0 bases from V and 3 bases from J, leaving 7 bases between. CDR3 coding DNA: TGCGCCAGCAGCTTGGACAGCGGCTACGAGCAGTACTTC. Its translation: CASSLDSGYEQYF. Looking up the rest from reference TRBV5-1 and TRBJ2-7 gives the full variable domain: KAGVTQTPRYLIKTRGQQVTLSCSPISGHRSVSWYQQTPGQGLQFLFEYFSETQRNKGNFPGRFSGRQFSNSRSEMNVSTLELGDSALYLCASSLDSGYEQYFGPGTRLTVT.

The V call is TRBV5-1, the J call TRBJ2-1, with 7 bases lining up with TRBD1. After removal of 3 bases from V and 4 bases from J, the junction contained 10 bases not matched to a gene. There are 16 residues in the CDR3. From germline, CDR1 is SGHRS and CDR2 YFSETQ. DNA of the CDR3: TGCGCCAGCAGCTCCGGGACAGAACTTTTTTACAATGAGCAGTTCTTC. Translating gives CASSSGTELFYNEQFF.

This rearrangement joins TRBV9 to TRBJ2-7; 13 bases fit TRBD2. Germline values: CDR1 SGDLS, CDR2 YYNGEE. The CDR3 runs 15 residues. V lost 4 bases to trimming and J lost 5 bases; unmatched junction nucleotides: 6. The CDR3 region has the DNA TGTGCCAGCAGCTTAGGACTAGCGGGAGTTGACGAGCAGTACTTC. Protein product: CASSLGLAGVDEQYF.

This chain joins TRBV6-1 and TRBJ1-1, with TRBD1 matching 7 bases. Germline V gene data show CDR1 as MNHNS and CDR2 as SASEGT. The ends lost 2 bases at V and 4 bases at J; junction bases unmatched: 7. The length of the CDR3 is 15 residues. The CDR3 DNA reads TGTGCCAGCAGTGAATTAGGACAGGTAGGCACTGAAGCTTTCTTT. Residues: CASSELGQVGTEAFF.

The chain links TRBV4-1 to TRBJ2-7, with no clear D. CDR1 is MGHRA and CDR2 is YSYEKL in the germline V gene. There are 13 residues in the CDR3. V was shortened by 3 bases and J by 3 bases, with 9 bases between the two germline ends. CDR3 region: CASSHRQDYEQYF. CDR3 sequence (DNA): TGCGCCAGCAGCCATCGACAAGACTACGAGCAGTACTTC.

The chain uses TRBV5-1 and TRBJ1-2; 8 bases agree with TRBD1. CDR3 length: 14 residues. The ends lost 0 bases at V and 8 bases at J; junction bases unmatched: 6. Germline assignment: CDR1 SGHRS and CDR2 YFSETQ. The CDR3 DNA reads as TGCGCCAGCAGCTTGGCGCAGGGGGCTCAGGGCTACACCTTC. The encoded protein is CASSLAQGAQGYTF.

The chain carries TRBV12-3 or TRBV12-4 and TRBJ2-1; D remains unclear. Deletions cut 5 bases from V and 4 bases from J, with 6 bases between. The CDR3 is 12 residues long. The CDR3 nucleotides read TGTGCCAGCAGTCAAGCGTACAATGAGCAGTTCTTC. Protein sequence: CASSQAYNEQFF.

The chain has TRBV15 and TRBJ2-4; 13 nucleotides align to TRBD2. Trimming removed 0 bases from V and 7 bases from J; junction bases left unmatched: 6. The CDR3 is 17 amino acids. CDR1 and CDR2 from the germline V gene are LNHNV and YYDKDF (reference sequence). The CDR3, as DNA: TGTGCCACCAGCAGAGATAAAGGACTAGCGGGAGAGAACATTCAGTACTTC. Translating gives CATSRDKGLAGENIQYF.

The rearrangement joins TRBV2 to TRBJ1-1; D is unresolved. Trimming cost V 4 bases and J 0 bases, with 9 bases left between them. The CDR3 consists of 14 residues. CDR1 and CDR2 from the germline V gene are SNHLY and FYNNEI. The CDR3 DNA is TGTGCCAGCAGTGTAACTTCCATGAACACTGAAGCTTTCTTT. It codes for CASSVTSMNTEAFF. Full variable domain (remainder filled in from reference TRBV2 and TRBJ1-1): EPEVTQTPSHQVTQMGQEVILRCVPISNHLYFYWYRQILGQKVEFLVSFYNNEISEKSEIFDDQFSVERPDGSNFTLKIRSTKLEDSAMYFCASSVTSMNTEAFFGQGTRLTVV.

The rearrangement joins TRBV28 to TRBJ2-5, with D possibly TRBD2 on 6 matching bases. This CDR3 is built from 16 residues. V was pared by 5 bases and J by 4 bases, with 20 bases between. CDR1 and CDR2 from the germline V gene are MDHEN and SYDVKM. For the CDR3, the DNA is TGTGCCAGCAGTCCATCGGGGAGGATCGGAACAGAGACCCAGTACTTC. The encoded protein is CASSPSGRIGTETQYF. The variable domain in full, with the rest retrieved from reference TRBV28 and TRBJ2-5, is DVKVTQSSRYLVKRTGEKVFLECVQDMDHENMFWYRQDPGLGLRLIYFSYDVKMKEKGDIPEGYSVSREKKERFSLILESASTNQTSMYLCASSPSGRIGTETQYFGPGTRLLVL.

The J gene is TRBJ1-3, the V gene TRBV10-3; D might be TRBD1 (5 bases). The CDR3 is 15 amino acids. Trimming shortened V by 6 bases and J by 4 bases, and 16 bases separated the two germline ends. Per the germline V gene, CDR1 is ENHRY and CDR2 is SYGVKD. Here the CDR3 reads CAISAGREAGNTIYF. The CDR3 region has the DNA TGTGCCATCAGCGCCGGCAGGGAGGCAGGAAACACCATATATTTT.

The V gene is TRBV12-3 or TRBV12-4, the J gene TRBJ1-6; 8 nucleotides match TRBD1. The CDR3 covers 12 residues. V shed 6 bases, J shed 17 bases, and the junction held 9 bases outside the gene matches. CDR3 nucleotide sequence: TGTGCCAGCAGCCCTAGGACAGGGCGAGTCCACTTT. It translates to CASSPRTGRVHF.

The sample holds many counts of this clone. V gene TRBV5-4 combines with J gene TRBJ2-1; a possible D gene is TRBD1 (6 bases). Germline V gene sequence: CDR1 SGHNT, CDR2 YYREEE (reference sequence). The CDR3 runs to 13 residues. V was shortened by 4 bases and J by 5 bases, with 10 bases between the two germline ends. CDR3 DNA sequence: TGTGCCAGCAGCCAGACAGGAGACAATGAGCAGTTCTTC. Protein sequence: CASSQTGDNEQFF.

The V call is TRBV5-1, the J call TRBJ1-1; no definite D call. CDR1 is SGHRS, CDR2 YFSETQ, per germline. The germline V and J ends were trimmed by 2 bases and 4 bases, with 15 bases remaining between them. The CDR3 totals 15 residues. The CDR3 spells CASSLGNDGSTEAFF. The DNA for the CDR3 is TGCGCCAGCAGCTTAGGGAATGATGGGAGCACTGAAGCTTTCTTT.

CDR3 sequence (DNA): TGCAGCGTTGCGATAGCCCCTGGTCTCAATGAGCAGTTCTTC. Translated: CSVAIAPGLNEQFF. The gene calls are TRBV29-1 and TRBJ2-1; D uncertain. V was clipped by 4 bases and J by 6 bases, with 16 bases between them. The germline V gene encodes CDR1 SQVTM and CDR2 ANQGSEA. The CDR3 covers 14 residues.

The chain recombines TRBV6-1 with TRBJ1-5; maybe TRBD1 (5 bases). V lost 6 bases to trimming and J lost 8 bases, with 17 bases between them. There are 14 residues in the CDR3. Germline-derived CDR1 and CDR2 are MNHNS and SASEGT. For the CDR3, the DNA is TGTGCCAGCAGCCTATACAGGTTTCGGAAGCCCCAGCATTTT. Translation gives CASSLYRFRKPQHF.

This clone was seen only once. The rearrangement uses TRBV5-1 and TRBJ1-3; D is unclear. CDR1 is SGHRS and CDR2 is YFSETQ in the germline V gene. V was clipped by 3 bases and J by 0 bases, with 13 bases between them. CDR3 length: 16 residues. The CDR3 region has the DNA TGCGCCAGCAGCTCCGGTTTATTAGACTCTGGAAACACCATATATTTT. Encoded protein: CASSSGLLDSGNTIYF.

This clone was seen at least ten times. This sample also contains other DNA sequences that code for the same CDR3. In DNA form, the CDR3 reads TGTGCCAGCAGCGTAGCCCAAACCGGGGAGCTGTTTTTT. It translates to CASSVAQTGELFF. This sequence joins TRBV9 and TRBJ2-2, with D uncertain. Germline values: CDR1 SGDLS, CDR2 YYNGEE. This CDR3 spans 13 amino acids. V lost 0 bases to trimming and J lost 5 bases, with 5 bases between them.

This clone was counted a few times. V is TRBV29-1 and J is TRBJ1-1, with a tentative D call TRBD1 (5 bases). Per germline, CDR1 SQVTM and CDR2 ANQGSEA. Trimming left V 4 bases short and J 5 bases short, with 14 bases between. This CDR3 spans 13 amino acids. CDR3 in DNA: TGCAGCGTTGGCACCTCCCGGGGGACTGAAGCTTTCTTT. It translates to CSVGTSRGTEAFF.

V usage is TRBV5-1 and J usage is TRBJ1-3, with D unresolved. The CDR3 has 18 residues. CDR1 and CDR2 from the germline V gene are SGHRS and YFSETQ. Trimming shortened V by 1 base and J by 2 bases, and 19 bases separated the two germline ends. The chain's CDR3 is CASSLNDQGLAAGNTIYF. DNA of the CDR3: TGCGCCAGCAGCTTGAATGATCAAGGGCTAGCAGCTGGAAACACCATATATTTT.

V gene TRBV27 combines with J gene TRBJ1-1; 9 nucleotides align to TRBD1. This CDR3 region has 14 residues. V lost 6 bases, J lost 4 bases, and 6 bases stayed unmatched. Germline CDR1 and CDR2: MNHEY and SMNVEV (reference sequence). CDR3 residues: CASRGQGLGTEAFF. The CDR3 DNA sequence: TGTGCCAGCAGGGGACAGGGTCTCGGCACTGAAGCTTTCTTT.

The chain links TRBV10-3 to TRBJ1-6; 7 bases map to TRBD1. Germline trimming cut 5 bases from V and 3 bases from J; bases unmatched to any gene: 7. Germline V CDR1 and CDR2: ENHRY, SYGVKD. This CDR3 has 16 residues. The CDR3 sequence is CAISRQGGSYNSPLHF. DNA for the CDR3: TGTGCCATCAGTCGACAGGGTGGAAGCTATAATTCACCCCTCCACTTT.

The chain uses TRBV29-1 and TRBJ2-3, with 12 bases fitting TRBD1. Germline CDR1 and CDR2: SQVTM and ANQGSEA. CDR3 length: 17 residues. With 4 bases clipped from V and 1 base from J, the junction kept 9 bases outside the gene matches. CDR3 DNA: TGCAGCGTTGTCAAGGGGACAGGGGGCGCAGGCACAGATACGCAGTATTTT. It specifies CSVVKGTGGAGTDTQYF.

The gene calls are TRBV6-5 and TRBJ1-4; 7 nucleotides match TRBD1. CDR1 is MNHEY and CDR2 is SVGAGI in the germline V gene. Trimming at V came to 2 bases and at J to 0 bases, leaving 3 bases not matched to a gene. There are 16 residues in the CDR3. The CDR3 DNA is TGTGCCAGCAGTTACGGGACAGATACAACTAATGAAAAACTGTTTTTT. Protein sequence: CASSYGTDTTNEKLFF.